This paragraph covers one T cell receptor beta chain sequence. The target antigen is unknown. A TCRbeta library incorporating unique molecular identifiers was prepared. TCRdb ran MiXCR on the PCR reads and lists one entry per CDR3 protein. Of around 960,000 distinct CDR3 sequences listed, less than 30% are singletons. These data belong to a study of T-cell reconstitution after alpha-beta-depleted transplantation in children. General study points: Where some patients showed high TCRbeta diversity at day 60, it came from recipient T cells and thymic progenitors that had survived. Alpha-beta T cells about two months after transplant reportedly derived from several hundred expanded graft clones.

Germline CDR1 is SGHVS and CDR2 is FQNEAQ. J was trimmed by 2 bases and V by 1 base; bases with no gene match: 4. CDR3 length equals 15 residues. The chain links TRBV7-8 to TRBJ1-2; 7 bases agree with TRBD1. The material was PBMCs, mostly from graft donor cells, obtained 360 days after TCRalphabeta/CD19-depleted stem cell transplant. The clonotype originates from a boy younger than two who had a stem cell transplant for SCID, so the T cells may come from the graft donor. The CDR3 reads CASSLVSGGNYGYTF. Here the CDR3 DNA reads TGTGCCAGCAGCTTAGTATCAGGGGGAAACTATGGCTACACCTTC.